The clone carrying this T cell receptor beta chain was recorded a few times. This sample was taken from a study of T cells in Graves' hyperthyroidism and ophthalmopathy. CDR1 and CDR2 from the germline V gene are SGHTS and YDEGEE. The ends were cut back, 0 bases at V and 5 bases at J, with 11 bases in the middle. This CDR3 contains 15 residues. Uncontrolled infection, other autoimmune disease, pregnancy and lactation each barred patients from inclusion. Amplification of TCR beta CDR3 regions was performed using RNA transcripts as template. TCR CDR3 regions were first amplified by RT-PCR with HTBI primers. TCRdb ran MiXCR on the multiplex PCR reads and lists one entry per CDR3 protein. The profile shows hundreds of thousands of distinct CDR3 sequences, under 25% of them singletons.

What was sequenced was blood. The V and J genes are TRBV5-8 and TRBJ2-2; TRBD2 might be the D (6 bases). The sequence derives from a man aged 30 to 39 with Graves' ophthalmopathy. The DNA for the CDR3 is TGTGCCAGCAGCTTGGCCGGGGAGGATACCGGGGAGCTGTTTTTT. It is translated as CASSLAGEDTGELFF.